This T cell receptor (beta chain) was recovered during a study of identical twins (dated by TCRdb to the mid-2010s). Context from the whole study: To test whether fetal clonotypes persist, this study deep-sequenced TCR alpha and beta repertoires from monozygotic twins, from unrelated adults of various ages, and from cord blood. To rule out contamination, replicate twin experiments were performed at different times with different library preparation protocols. General study outcomes and caveats: Zero-insertion analyses could be partly confounded by invariant T cells such as MAIT and iNKT, although diverse VJ usage argued against such confounding for most clonotypes. Abundant cord blood beta clonotypes carried fewer insertions; young adult naive repertoires showed a weaker similar trend, while memory repertoires showed none. The excess sharing between twins in beta out-of-frame sequences was weaker because fewer shared sequences reduced the signal-to-noise ratio. Because the same donors could not be followed over many years, conclusions were based on cross-sectional statistical analysis. Compared with coincidental sharing between unrelated individuals, out-of-frame TCR alpha sequences shared between twins showed an excess of sequences with low generation probability. Recombination models systematically underestimated out-of-frame TCR alpha sharing in monozygotic twins but agreed with sharing between unrelated individuals.

The V end loses 5 bases and the J end loses 7 bases, and a stretch of 12 bases separates them. CDR1 and CDR2 are read off the germline V gene (reference sequence) as SEHNR and FQNEAQ. Reading from cysteine to phenylalanine, the CDR3 counts 12 amino acids. Only the CDR3 portion is preserved as DNA: 36 bases, with reading frame beginning at the first base. Receptor amplification or capture employed 5' RACE. Sequencing was performed on an Illumina HiSeq 2000. Template switching added a universal primer binding site, and the final cDNA carried a unique molecular identifier that allowed TCR cDNA molecules to be counted accurately. Specific primers in the conserved constant-segment region were used to synthesize first-strand cDNA for TCR alpha and beta chains. To control for contamination, each cDNA library was double barcoded with a SMART-Mk sample barcode plus Illumina barcodes. Two successive PCR steps introduced TruSeq adapter sequences along with Illumina sample barcodes. Sequencing of the TCR alpha and beta cDNA libraries was done on the Illumina HiSeq platform using custom primers. The authors' pipeline ran thus. MiGEC processed the raw reads to extract unique molecular identifiers, while MiXCR was used to determine the CDR3 positions. Recombination models were inferred per individual with the repgenHMM and IGoR tools using an EM algorithm. The tcR package in R was used for shared clonotype analysis, with sharing normalized by the product of cloneset sizes. To study raw recombination without the effects of thymic and clonal selection, out-of-frame nonproductive sequences were analyzed. TCRdb trimmed public reads at Q25 via fastp, called clones via MiXCR and kept in-frame beta chains. Rows are combined by CDR3 protein, so each entry shows the most common genes and DNA. These V and J calls originate from TCRdb's pipeline instead of the authors' own analysis. The sample table records some 190,000 distinct CDR3 sequences; around a sixth of these occur just once. The leading ten clones occupy 40% of the sample.

Only healthy Caucasian donors were included. The twin cohort consisted of three pairs of female monozygotic twins, all aged 18 to 29 years. Positive isolation kits from Invitrogen were used to isolate CD4+ and CD8+ T cell populations. About this clonotype: The specificity of this receptor is unknown. Base qualities are not provided; no much larger clone lies one nucleotide away.

These data were likewise used in another study, on T cells expressing NK-cell markers. As the second study states: Fewer than ten donors provided sorted CD3+CD56+NKG2C+, CD3+CD56+NKG2C- and CD3+CD56-NKG2C+ T-cell subsets, whose TCR beta-chain repertoires were profiled. Of the eight sequenced donors, seven were found to be HCMV-seropositive and one was found to be HCMV-seronegative. To restrict sorting to alphabetaTCR-expressing T cells, an anti-gammadeltaTCR antibody was added in several experiments. In six donors, the dominant CD3+CD56+NKG2C+ clonotypes ranked among the top 10 CD8+ clonotypes, making up about 1.0-8% of CD8+ T cells. Those dominant clonotypes were again the most abundant among CD3+CD56-NKG2C+ cells in several donors, at roughly 28.3-60.1%. It remained unclear whether the expanded NKG2C-expressing T cell clones were specific for HCMV antigens. The study sequenced eight donors, all healthy volunteers chosen at random: three men and five women. A commercial ELISA kit detecting HCMV-specific IgG in serum was used to determine HCMV serostatus. MIGEC handled demultiplexing of the reads and grouping by UMI, while MiTCR was used to assemble and quantify clonotypes. Only TCR cDNA sequences supported by at least two reads were kept to exclude erroneous sequences. The tcR package was used for downstream repertoire analysis, and clonotypes were matched across fractions by CDR3 nucleotide sequence plus V segment. Antigen specificity was annotated against VDJdb with VDJmatch, allowing one amino acid substitution in CDR3.

The rearranged chain carries TRBV7-9 and TRBJ2-7; matching of 5 bases hints at TRBD2 as the D gene. This clonotype was sampled from a young woman in good health. The sequenced sample consisted of CD8+ T cells sorted from blood. Read as DNA, the sequence is TGTGCCAGCAGCCGGATGTCGGGGGAGCAGTACTTC. It translates to CASSRMSGEQYF.